The 30 T cell receptor beta chains in this list originate from one sample, sequenced in a study of T-cell memory formation after mild COVID-19 (dated by TCRdb to the early 2020s). The receptor library was made with 5' RACE. The sample was run on an Illumina NovaSeq 6000. TCRdb redid the processing of the public reads, applying fastp at Q25 and MiXCR, and retained in-frame beta chains. Identical CDR3 proteins give one entry, which carries the most common genes and DNA. The sample contains under 300,000 distinct CDR3 sequences, approximately 19% of them found a single time. The ten largest clones add up to roughly 23% of the sample. Specimen: PBMCs or a T cell subset sorted from them (not recorded which). These receptors all stem from a man aged 18 to 35 who had mild COVID-19 (a few samples of this study predate the infection). The sample titles of this study are shuffled in the database, so cell type and time point are left out; the donor was told from shared clones.

This clonotype was recorded many times. This chain connects TRBV28 to TRBJ2-5; D unclear. Germline values: CDR1 MDHEN, CDR2 SYDVKM. The CDR3 extends over 14 amino acids. Deletions cut 5 bases from V and 6 bases from J, with 16 bases between. DNA for the CDR3: TGTGCCAGCAGTCCCCCCCAGCTAGGGAAGACCCAGTACTTC. Its protein product is CASSPPQLGKTQYF.

CDR3 in amino acids: CASSLFTASGGQETQYF. DNA of the CDR3: TGTGCCAGCAGTTTATTCACCGCTAGCGGGGGGCAAGAGACCCAGTACTTC. The chain employs TRBV27 and TRBJ2-5, with 11 bases that match TRBD2. The CDR3 has 17 amino acids. Per the germline V gene, CDR1 is MNHEY and CDR2 is SMNVEV (reference sequence). The V gene end was trimmed by 1 base and the J gene end by 2 bases; junction bases not matched to a gene: 6.

This clonotype was counted a few times. The chain recombines TRBV7-9 with TRBJ2-5; a possible D gene is TRBD1 (6 bases). Per germline, CDR1 SEHNR and CDR2 FQNEAQ (reference sequence). The CDR3 contains 14 residues. Trimming took 4 bases from V and 1 from J, leaving 10 bases between them. The DNA of the CDR3 is TGTGCCAGCAGCTCCACAGGGTTCCAAGAGACCCAGTACTTC. Residues: CASSSTGFQETQYF.

This clonotype was observed a few times. V is TRBV2 and J is TRBJ2-3; no definite D call. The CDR3 loop spans 15 amino acids. Between the trimmed V and J ends, which lost 6 bases and 1 base, there was a span of 14 bases. From germline, CDR1 is SNHLY and CDR2 FYNNEI. CDR3: CASRRVSSRTDTQYF. The CDR3 DNA reads TGTGCCAGCAGACGGGTCTCCTCTCGCACAGATACGCAGTATTTT. The full variable domain, with the rest looked up from reference TRBV2 and TRBJ2-3, is EPEVTQTPSHQVTQMGQEVILRCVPISNHLYFYWYRQILGQKVEFLVSFYNNEISEKSEIFDDQFSVERPDGSNFTLKIRSTKLEDSAMYFCASRRVSSRTDTQYFGPGTRLTVL.

The rearrangement uses TRBV5-8 and TRBJ2-4, with D perhaps TRBD1 (5 bases). The CDR3 loop spans 15 amino acids. The V end was cut by 1 base, the J end by 9 bases, with 17 bases between. Germline lookup yields CDR1 SGHTS and CDR2 YDEGEE. CDR3 in amino acids: CASSLSGRVFGIQYF. CDR3 sequence (DNA): TGTGCCAGCAGCTTGTCGGGCAGGGTCTTTGGCATTCAGTACTTC.

This clonotype was recorded at least ten times. The chain joins TRBV12-3 or TRBV12-4 to TRBJ2-7, with TRBD1 matching 9 bases. The CDR3 has 14 amino acids. Trimming took 4 bases from V and 5 from J; bases not matched to a gene: 6. The CDR3 DNA is TGTGCCAGCAGTTCCCGGGACAGGGACCACGAGCAGTACTTC. It is translated as CASSSRDRDHEQYF.

V and J are TRBV29-1 and TRBJ2-1; TRBD1 matches 11 bases. Germline CDR1 is SQVTM and CDR2 is ANQGSEA. V was clipped by 8 bases and J by 7 bases; unmatched bases: 7. The CDR3 consists of 13 residues. CDR3 region: CSSGQGAGNEQFF. The CDR3 DNA sequence: TGCAGCTCCGGACAGGGGGCTGGGAATGAGCAGTTCTTC.

This clonotype was observed at least ten times. A read error may produce the germline difference seen at one junction end. The chain recombines TRBV7-2 with TRBJ2-5, with 7 bases lining up with TRBD2. Germline values: CDR1 SGHTA, CDR2 FQGNSA. This CDR3 is built from 15 residues. For the CDR3, the DNA is TGCGCCAGCAGCAGTCAACGCGGGGGTCAAGAGACCCAGTACTTC. It translates to CASSSQRGGQETQYF.

The chain links TRBV2 to TRBJ2-5, with 12 bases aligning to TRBD2. The CDR3 is made up of 17 amino acids. V shed 1 base, J shed 2 bases, and the junction held 5 bases outside the gene matches. Germline V gene sequence: CDR1 SNHLY, CDR2 FYNNEI. CDR3 residues: CASSEGGLAGLQETQYF. The CDR3, as DNA: TGTGCCAGCAGTGAAGGCGGACTAGCGGGGCTGCAAGAGACCCAGTACTTC.

This clonotype was found many times. V usage is TRBV12-3 or TRBV12-4 and J usage is TRBJ2-3; no clear D. The V and J ends lost 1 base and 3 bases respectively, with 5 bases between them. This CDR3 has 13 residues. The CDR3 DNA sequence: TGTGCCAGCAGTTTAGTGTCGACAGATACGCAGTATTTT. Translating it yields CASSLVSTDTQYF.

This clonotype was seen only a few times. This sequence joins TRBV21-1 and TRBJ2-5. TRBV21-1 is a documented pseudogene. The CDR3 has 15 amino acids. CDR3 sequence: CASSKVEGVQETQYF. Written as DNA, the CDR3 is TGTGCCAGCAGCAAAGTCGAAGGGGTCCAAGAGACCCAGTACTTC.

J is TRBJ2-5 and V is TRBV4-2, with TRBD1 matching 10 bases. CDR3 length: 15 amino acids. V gave up 0 bases and J gave up 14 bases; unmatched junction bases: 12. The germline V gene has CDR1 LGHNA and CDR2 YNFKEQ. Here the CDR3 reads CASSQDTGTGESPYF. The DNA for the CDR3 is TGTGCCAGCAGCCAAGATACCGGGACAGGGGAAAGTCCCTACTTC.

The table lists this clonotype with a few counts. The V call is TRBV18, the J call TRBJ1-5; D is possibly TRBD1 (6 bases). Looked up from germline, CDR1 is KGHSH and CDR2 is LQKENI. This CDR3 has 15 residues. Trimming cost V 0 bases and J 5 bases, with 11 bases left between them. In nucleotides, the CDR3 is TGTGCCAGCTCACCACCGGGGGGCGGGTATCAGCCCCAGCATTTT. This sequence encodes CASSPPGGGYQPQHF.

A few counts support this clonotype. The chain carries TRBV28 and TRBJ2-7; 8 nucleotides agree with TRBD1. This CDR3 is 13 amino acids long. V was pared by 6 bases and J by 2 bases, with 3 bases of the junction left unmatched. Germline CDR1 MDHEN, CDR2 SYDVKM. The CDR3 bases are TGTGCCAGCAGGACAGGGGAACCCTACGAGCAGTACGTC. Translation gives CASRTGEPYEQYV.

V gene TRBV10-3 combines with J gene TRBJ2-5; D is possibly TRBD1 (5 bases). V lost 10 bases to trimming and J lost 5 bases, with 11 bases between them. Per germline, CDR1 ENHRY and CDR2 SYGVKD. This CDR3 has 11 amino acids. For the CDR3, the DNA is TGTGCCAGCCAGGGTGTCGAGACCCAGTACTTC. This codes for CASQGVETQYF.

V and J are TRBV7-2 and TRBJ2-7; D gene unclear. The CDR3 spans 14 residues. V was shortened by 6 bases and J by 2 bases, with 14 bases between the two germline ends. Germline V gene data show CDR1 as SGHTA and CDR2 as FQGNSA. CDR3 sequence: CASRATPAPYEQYF. The CDR3 DNA reads TGTGCCAGCAGGGCGACTCCCGCCCCCTACGAGCAGTACTTC.

This chain joins TRBV5-1 and TRBJ2-1; D may match TRBD1 or TRBD2 (5 bases each). The germline CDR1 and CDR2 sequences are SGHRS and YFSETQ. CDR3 size: 15 residues. The V end lost 2 bases, the J end lost 6 bases, and 15 bases lay between the germline ends. CDR3 DNA sequence: TGCGCCAGCAGCTTCACCCCCGGGGCTCTCAATGAGCAGTTCTTC. Translating it yields CASSFTPGALNEQFF.

The chain links TRBV14 to TRBJ2-6; D ambiguous. V was shortened by 7 bases and J by 4 bases, with 8 bases between the two germline ends. CDR1 SGHDN and CDR2 FVKESK come from the germline V gene. The CDR3 is 13 residues long. The CDR3 region has the DNA TGTGCCAGCACCGCCAGGGGGGCCAACGTCCTGACTTTC. This sequence encodes CASTARGANVLTF.

This clonotype occurred a few times. The rearrangement links TRBV7-9 to TRBJ2-2; D is ambiguous. This CDR3 has 13 amino acids. The V gene's germline CDR1 is SEHNR and CDR2 FQNEAQ (reference sequence). The V gene lost 10 bases and the J gene lost 5 bases, with 14 bases spanning the gap. CDR3 coding DNA: TGTGCCACCCACACCCTTATGACCGGGGAGCTGTTTTTT. Translating gives CATHTLMTGELFF.

This clonotype showed up just a few times. V and J are TRBV27 and TRBJ2-3; 11 bases fit TRBD1. V lost 4 bases, J lost 5 bases, and 8 bases stayed unmatched. Germline values: CDR1 MNHEY, CDR2 SMNVEV (reference sequence). This CDR3 region has 16 residues. Here the CDR3 reads CASSSPAGTGGDTQYF. Written as DNA, the CDR3 is TGTGCCAGCAGTTCCCCGGCCGGGACAGGGGGAGATACGCAGTATTTT.

The chain uses TRBV25-1 and TRBJ1-4; D remains unclear. Germline V lookup: CDR1 MGHDK, CDR2 SYGVNS. The V end lost 3 bases, the J end lost 4 bases, and 12 bases lay between the germline ends. This CDR3 has 15 amino acids. CDR3 sequence reads: CASSEGIPYNEKLFF. The CDR3 DNA follows: TGTGCCAGCAGTGAGGGCATACCCTATAATGAAAAACTGTTTTTT.

The CDR3 DNA follows: TGTGCCAGCAGCCAAAGCCAGAGGGTGGATACGCAGTATTTT. Its translation: CASSQSQRVDTQYF. The rearrangement joins TRBV7-9 to TRBJ2-3; TRBD2 is a possible D gene (5 bases). The germline V gene encodes CDR1 SEHNR and CDR2 FQNEAQ (reference sequence). Between the trimmed V and J ends, which lost 5 bases and 6 bases, there was a span of 15 bases. The CDR3 is made up of 14 amino acids. Full variable domain (rest looked up from reference TRBV7-9 and TRBJ2-3): DTGVSQNPRHKITKRGQNVTFRCDPISEHNRLYWYRQTLGQGPEFLTYFQNEAQLEKSRLLSDRFSAERPKGSFSTLEIQRTEQGDSAMYLCASSQSQRVDTQYFGPGTRLTVL.

V gene TRBV27 combines with J gene TRBJ2-1; TRBD1 matches 7 bases. Germline V gene lookup returns CDR1 MNHEY and CDR2 SMNVEV (reference sequence). CDR3 length equals 11 residues. V lost 11 bases to trimming and J lost 13 bases; unmatched junction nucleotides: 11. The CDR3 nucleotides read TGTGCCGCCCGGGACAGATATTTTCAGTTCTTC. Its protein product is CAARDRYFQFF.

The chain has TRBV4-1 and TRBJ2-7, with a possible D match to TRBD2 (6 bases). Germline assignment: CDR1 MGHRA and CDR2 YSYEKL. This CDR3 is built from 15 residues. Trimming removed 4 bases from V and 2 bases from J, with 15 bases in between. The CDR3 DNA follows: TGCGCCAGCAGCCGAGATGGGGGACTCCCCTACGAGCAGTACTTC. Amino acids: CASSRDGGLPYEQYF.

The J gene is TRBJ1-1, the V gene TRBV12-3 or TRBV12-4, with D unclear. The CDR3 has 13 residues. V lost 6 bases to trimming and J lost 11 bases, with 19 bases between them. DNA of the CDR3: TGTGCCAGCAGCCCATATGCCAGGCTAGAGGCTTTCTTT. It is translated as CASSPYARLEAFF.

The chain has TRBV7-6 and TRBJ2-1, with 11 bases that match TRBD2. Germline values: CDR1 SGHVS, CDR2 FNYEAQ. V lost 0 bases to trimming and J lost 4 bases; unmatched junction nucleotides: 5. The CDR3 extends over 17 amino acids. This chain's CDR3 is CASSLAFSGGGYNEQFF. The CDR3 nucleotides read TGTGCCAGCAGCTTAGCGTTTAGCGGGGGGGGGTACAATGAGCAGTTCTTC.

This clonotype was recorded once. The chain employs TRBV7-3 and TRBJ2-1; the D call may be TRBD1 or TRBD2 (5 bases each). There are 16 residues in the CDR3. V lost 5 bases to trimming and J lost 3 bases, with 17 bases between them. CDR1 is SGHTA and CDR2 is FQGTGA in the germline V gene. The CDR3 region is CASSTRMGESYNEQFF. CDR3 DNA sequence: TGTGCCAGCAGCACTCGTATGGGGGAGAGCTACAATGAGCAGTTCTTC.

The rearrangement uses TRBV5-4 and TRBJ1-2; D is perhaps TRBD1 (5 bases). CDR1 SGHNT and CDR2 YYREEE come from the germline V gene (reference sequence). Trimming removed 4 bases from V and 4 bases from J, with 8 bases in between. The CDR3 runs to 12 residues. The CDR3 is CASSQDIYGYTF. The CDR3 DNA follows: TGTGCCAGCAGCCAGGACATCTATGGCTACACCTTC.

The chain combines TRBV20-1 with TRBJ2-7; no firm D call. The germline gives CDR1 DFQATT, CDR2 SNEGSKA (reference sequence). Trimming took off 5 bases at V and 3 bases at J, with 8 bases between the two ends. The length of the CDR3 is 11 residues. CDR3 in amino acids: CSAGVSYEQYV. The CDR3 nucleotides are TGCAGTGCTGGAGTAAGCTACGAGCAGTACGTC.

The chain employs TRBV18 and TRBJ2-1; weak D call: TRBD2 (6 bases). V lost 4 bases, J lost 5 bases, and 12 bases lay in between. The CDR3 spans 14 residues. CDR1 and CDR2 (germline): KGHSH, LQKENI. The CDR3 coding sequence is TGTGCCAGCTCACTGGCGGGGCAGGACAATGAGCAGTTCTTC. Its protein product is CASSLAGQDNEQFF.